One and the same sample provided the 14 T cell receptor beta chains below, sequenced in a study of beta chain features in type 1 diabetes (dated by TCRdb to the late 2010s). The method was the immunoSEQ multiplex PCR assay. All of the isolated RNA was reverse transcribed with the High Capacity cDNA Reverse Transcription Kit, so expressed TCRB transcripts were sequenced. TCRdb mirrors the immuneACCESS table, restricted to in-frame sequences. Some clones are absent from its copies; in checked studies, under half trace to an unresolved V gene, and the reason for the others is unknown. This sample gives around 160,000 clones in total; 40% to 55% of them show up just once. 0.4% to 0.5% of the sample comes from the top ten. Sequences were obtained from Tregs from blood. In the paper's terms, the cell subset or site label means: regulatory CD4+ T cells. The receptors here all came from a man younger than 30 in good health.

The genes are TRBV7-7 and TRBJ2-3, with 7 bases identical to TRBD1. The ends lost 1 base at V and 5 bases at J; junction bases unmatched: 3. Germline CDR1 and CDR2: SSHAT and FNYEAQ (reference sequence). The CDR3 runs 14 residues. For the CDR3, the DNA is TGTGCCAGCAGCTTAGGGGACAGCTTAGATACGCAGTATTTT. Translated: CASSLGDSLDTQYF.

This clone appeared a single time. The V and J genes are TRBV7-9 and TRBJ1-6; 8 positions agree with TRBD1. Germline V gene sequence: CDR1 SEHNR, CDR2 FQNEAQ (reference sequence). V shed 5 bases, J shed 11 bases, and the junction held 8 bases outside the gene matches. CDR3 length equals 14 residues. CDR3 residues: CASSPGQGTPPLHF. CDR3 DNA sequence: TGTGCCAGCAGCCCAGGACAGGGTACACCACCCCTCCACTTT.

The chain joins TRBV6-6 to TRBJ2-5; D ambiguous. CDR3 size: 16 residues. From germline, CDR1 is MNHNY and CDR2 SVGAGI (reference sequence). V was trimmed by 2 bases and J by 5 bases, leaving 18 bases between them. The CDR3 DNA is TGTGCCAGCAGTTACACCGTCATATCGGCCGGGGAGACCCAGTACTTC. It specifies CASSYTVISAGETQYF.

The chain is built from TRBV7-8 and TRBJ2-7, with 9 bases that match TRBD2. Trimming cost V 2 bases and J 3 bases; bases outside gene matches: 5. The CDR3 covers 15 residues. The V gene's germline CDR1 is SGHVS and CDR2 FQNEAQ. The CDR3 loop reads CASSLRLAGNYEQYF. The CDR3 coding sequence is TGTGCCAGCAGCTTAAGGCTAGCGGGAAACTACGAGCAGTACTTC.

The chain employs TRBV15 and TRBJ1-2; D ambiguous. The V gene lost 0 bases and the J gene lost 3 bases, with 11 bases spanning the gap. This CDR3 has 15 residues. The V gene's germline CDR1 is LNHNV and CDR2 YYDKDF (reference sequence). DNA for the CDR3: TGTGCCACCAGCAGAGACCCGGAGCCCTACTATGGCTACACCTTC. It specifies CATSRDPEPYYGYTF.

As concerns this clone: Germline is not matched at one junction end, which may reflect a read error. This chain uses TRBV7-9 with TRBJ1-2; D is undetermined. There are 12 residues in the CDR3. Germline CDR1 and CDR2: SEHNR and FQNEAQ (reference sequence). The CDR3 spells CASSPRNFGYTF. In DNA form, the CDR3 reads TGTGCCAGCAGCCCTAGGAACTTTGGCTACACCTTC. The full variable domain, completed using reference TRBV7-9 and TRBJ1-2, is DTGVSQNPRHKITKRGQNVTFRCDPISEHNRLYWYRQTLGQGPEFLTYFQNEAQLEKSRLLSDRFSAERPKGSFSTLEIQRTEQGDSAMYLCASSPRNFGYTFGSGTRLTVV.

The J gene is TRBJ1-5, the V gene TRBV5-1, with unresolved D. The CDR3 runs 17 residues. The V and J ends lost 0 bases and 4 bases respectively, with 17 bases between them. From germline, CDR1 is SGHRS and CDR2 YFSETQ. The CDR3 loop reads CASSLVPGVSGNQPQHF. CDR3 bases: TGCGCCAGCAGCTTGGTCCCGGGAGTATCTGGGAATCAGCCCCAGCATTTT. The full variable domain, in which reference TRBV5-1 and TRBJ1-5 provide the parts outside the CDR3, is KAGVTQTPRYLIKTRGQQVTLSCSPISGHRSVSWYQQTPGQGLQFLFEYFSETQRNKGNFPGRFSGRQFSNSRSEMNVSTLELGDSALYLCASSLVPGVSGNQPQHFGDGTRLSIL.

The chain combines TRBV7-3 with TRBJ2-3; unclear D gene. CDR3 length equals 14 residues. V lost 4 bases and J 4 bases, leaving 12 bases between the germline ends. Germline lookup yields CDR1 SGHTA and CDR2 FQGTGA. CDR3: CASSSHPYADTQYF. In DNA form, the CDR3 reads TGTGCCAGCAGCTCACACCCATACGCAGATACGCAGTATTTT.

This rearrangement joins TRBV5-6 to TRBJ1-1, with D uncertain. V was shortened by 0 bases and J by 11 bases, with 8 bases between the two germline ends. The germline V gene encodes CDR1 SGHDT and CDR2 YYEEEE. The CDR3 runs to 11 residues. CDR3 nucleotide sequence: TGTGCCAGCAGCTTGGGGTACCAGGCTTTCTTT. Protein sequence: CASSLGYQAFF.

The chain uses TRBV28 and TRBJ2-7; 11 nucleotides match TRBD2. Germline assignment: CDR1 MDHEN and CDR2 SYDVKM. The CDR3 has 14 amino acids. J lost 4 bases, V lost 7 bases, and 6 bases had no gene match. This CDR3 is CASITSGSRYEQYF. In nucleotides, the CDR3 is TGTGCCAGCATTACTAGCGGGAGTAGATACGAGCAGTACTTC.

The chain has TRBV28 and TRBJ1-1; 8 bases fit TRBD1. In germline, CDR1 is MDHEN, CDR2 SYDVKM. V shed 10 bases, J shed 4 bases, and the junction held 5 bases outside the gene matches. The length of the CDR3 is 12 residues. The DNA of the CDR3 is TGTGCCATCGCGGACAGGGTCACTGAAGCTTTCTTT. Its protein product is CAIADRVTEAFF.

The V gene is TRBV7-9, the J gene TRBJ1-2, with 9 bases matching TRBD1. The V gene's germline CDR1 is SEHNR and CDR2 FQNEAQ (reference sequence). V trimming: 5 bases; J trimming: 4 bases; junction bases outside the gene matches: 8. The CDR3 extends over 15 amino acids. Here the CDR3 reads CASSIQGAISYGYTF. CDR3 DNA: TGTGCCAGCAGCATACAGGGGGCTATATCCTATGGCTACACCTTC.

This clone has only a few counts. The CDR3 region has the DNA TGTGCCAGCAGCTTAGGATCACTCCAAAAACTGTTTTTT. It yields the protein CASSLGSLQKLFF. The rearrangement uses TRBV7-6 and TRBJ1-4; the D is unclear. The CDR3 loop spans 13 amino acids. Germline CDR1 SGHVS, CDR2 FNYEAQ. V was clipped by 1 base and J by 9 bases, with 9 bases between them.

The V call is TRBV29-1, the J call TRBJ2-3; 7 positions agree with TRBD2. Germline V gene sequence: CDR1 SQVTM, CDR2 ANQGSEA. The CDR3 is made up of 14 amino acids. The trim removed 3 bases at V and 4 bases at J, leaving 7 bases unmatched. The CDR3, as DNA: TGCAGCGTTGAGCGGGGGAGAAGCGCAGATACGCAGTATTTT. Its translation: CSVERGRSADTQYF.